This TCR beta chain stems from a study of human T cells and chemical hapten exposure. Overall study: Patients got weekly scalp diphenylcyclopropenone doses over the approximately 24-week study. Mainly, slight library volume differences in the pool made TCR yields vary.

TCRdb fed the RACE reads into MiXCR, producing one record per CDR3 protein. The sample holds about 170,000 distinct CDR3 sequences; around a quarter are singletons and the top ten take under 2.5%. Regarding the study as a whole: Expanded TCRs were compared with controls, and the expanded TCRs formed significantly more large CDR3 similarity clusters.

Points on this clonotype: Its cognate antigen is unknown.

V was trimmed by 5 bases and J by 5 bases, leaving 15 bases between them. Germline V lookup: CDR1 MNHNY, CDR2 SVGAGI (reference sequence). This CDR3 region has 14 residues. Specified time point: patch test 3, about 24 weeks after DPC sensitization. Treatment reported: therapeutic diphenylcyclopropenone sensitization with weekly scalp DPC. V is TRBV6-6 and J is TRBJ1-1; a possible D gene is TRBD1 (6 bases). This clonotype originated in a young woman with alopecia areata. Some clones in this sample may be carry-over from other donors' samples. This specimen was whole blood, taken in connection with sensitization to the hapten diphenylcyclopropenone (DPC). CDR3 DNA sequence: TGTGCCAGCAGTGGGGGGGCCCGGAGGACTGAAGCTTTCTTT. Translation gives CASSGGARRTEAFF.